This entry features one T cell receptor (beta chain) sequence. Its antigen is unknown. The library was made from cDNA and included unique molecular identifiers. Each CDR3 protein is one row after TCRdb ran MiXCR on the PCR reads. The sample includes around 400,000 distinct CDR3 sequences, about 39% of them seen just once. Losses at the gene ends were 6 bases for V and 3 bases for J; bases not matched to a gene: 5. The CDR3 loop spans 15 amino acids. CDR1 and CDR2 from the germline V gene are MDHEN and SYDVKM. The sample is drawn from a study of post-analysis software for immune sequencing data. Points from the study as a whole: Included in a set of about 5 TRBV segments more frequent in patients than controls were TRBV5-6, TRBV5-1 and TRBV20-1. Normalized Chao1 diversity was significantly lower in multiple sclerosis patients than in controls. F-measure co-clustering was strong for batch-matched samples.

The TCR was taken from a girl aged 2-10 years with multiple sclerosis. The J gene is TRBJ2-1, the V gene TRBV28; the match to TRBD2 covers 10 bases. The sequenced sample consisted of blood. The CDR3 coding sequence is TGTGCCAGCAGACAAGCGGGAGGGGACTACAATGAGCAGTTCTTC. Protein product: CASRQAGGDYNEQFF. Full variable domain (outside the CDR3, taken from reference TRBV28 and TRBJ2-1): DVKVTQSSRYLVKRTGEKVFLECVQDMDHENMFWYRQDPGLGLRLIYFSYDVKMKEKGDIPEGYSVSREKKERFSLILESASTNQTSMYLCASRQAGGDYNEQFFGPGTRLTVL.